The 18 T cell receptor beta chains presented below share a single source sample, sequenced in a study of cytomegalovirus exposure and HLA in healthy donors. The PCR made use of 60 Vbeta and 13 Jbeta primers. Libraries were prepared by immunoSEQ multiplex PCR; TCRdb keeps only in-frame clonotypes and omits some of them. This sample yields about 150,000 clones, of which about 80% are seen a single time; about 1.7% belongs to the top ten. Sample: PBMCs. All receptors derive from a man in his forties in good health and CMV-seronegative.

The chain is built from TRBV27 and TRBJ2-7, with 11 bases identical to TRBD1. The CDR3 extends over 15 amino acids. J lost 5 bases, V lost 6 bases, and 9 bases had no gene match. The germline V gene has CDR1 MNHEY and CDR2 SMNVEV (reference sequence). CDR3 residues: CASSILGQGDDEQYF. The CDR3, as DNA: TGTGCCAGCAGCATCCTGGGACAGGGGGACGACGAGCAGTACTTC.

The chain joins TRBV28 to TRBJ2-7; 11 bases align to TRBD1. Germline assignment: CDR1 MDHEN and CDR2 SYDVKM. V lost 7 bases to trimming and J lost 7 bases; unmatched junction nucleotides: 6. There are 13 residues in the CDR3. The CDR3 region is CASNGQGAREQYF. DNA for the CDR3: TGTGCCAGCAACGGACAGGGGGCGCGGGAGCAGTACTTC.

This chain uses TRBV4-1 with TRBJ2-7; perhaps TRBD2 as D (7 bases). Between the trimmed V and J ends, which lost 4 bases and 3 bases, there was a span of 13 bases. CDR1 is MGHRA, CDR2 YSYEKL, per germline. The CDR3 has 14 amino acids. CDR3: CASSLKGGVYEQYF. As DNA, the CDR3 is TGCGCCAGCAGCCTCAAGGGGGGGGTCTACGAGCAGTACTTC.

This chain joins TRBV7-6 and TRBJ2-5; 7 bases map to TRBD2. Germline V gene sequence: CDR1 SGHVS, CDR2 FNYEAQ. With 1 base clipped from V and 5 bases from J, the junction kept 7 bases outside the gene matches. The CDR3 loop spans 15 amino acids. CDR3: CASSLVGLVMETQYF. As DNA, the CDR3 is TGTGCCAGCAGCTTAGTCGGACTAGTCATGGAGACCCAGTACTTC. Together with reference TRBV7-6 and TRBJ2-5, the CDR3 gives the full variable domain: GAGVSQSPRYKVTKRGQDVALRCDPISGHVSLYWYRQALGQGPEFLTYFNYEAQQDKSGLPNDRFSAERPEGSISTLTIQRTEQRDSAMYRCASSLVGLVMETQYFGPGTRLLVL.

The chain links TRBV10-3 to TRBJ1-1; 12 nucleotides match TRBD1. CDR3 size: 17 residues. Per the germline V gene, CDR1 is ENHRY and CDR2 is SYGVKD. J lost 0 bases, V lost 6 bases, and 8 bases had no gene match. The CDR3, as DNA: TGTGCCATCAGAGGGACAGGGGGCATTGGTGTGAACACTGAAGCTTTCTTT. Protein product: CAIRGTGGIGVNTEAFF.

The CDR3: CASRFRGRNYEQYF. CDR3 DNA: TGTGCCAGCAGGTTCCGCGGGAGAAACTACGAGCAGTACTTC. V gene TRBV28 combines with J gene TRBJ2-7; 7 nucleotides align to TRBD2. V lost 6 bases, J lost 3 bases, and 8 bases stayed unmatched. CDR1 is MDHEN and CDR2 is SYDVKM in the germline V gene. CDR3 length: 14 amino acids.

The rearrangement links TRBV7-9 to TRBJ1-1; no reliable D call. The CDR3 loop spans 14 amino acids. Per germline, CDR1 SEHNR and CDR2 FQNEAQ (reference sequence). V was pared by 0 bases and J by 0 bases, with 5 bases between. The CDR3, as DNA: TGTGCCAGCAGCTTAGCACTAGTGAACACTGAAGCTTTCTTT. As protein: CASSLALVNTEAFF. The full variable domain, its missing parts supplied by reference TRBV7-9 and TRBJ1-1, is DTGVSQNPRHKITKRGQNVTFRCDPISEHNRLYWYRQTLGQGPEFLTYFQNEAQLEKSRLLSDRFSAERPKGSFSTLEIQRTEQGDSAMYLCASSLALVNTEAFFGQGTRLTVV.

This clone was seen a handful of times. The rearrangement links TRBV5-1 to TRBJ2-1; D ambiguous. CDR3 size: 12 residues. Trimming shortened V by 5 bases and J by 5 bases, and 8 bases separated the two germline ends. From germline, CDR1 is SGHRS and CDR2 YFSETQ. The CDR3 reads CASSPSHNEQFF. In DNA form, the CDR3 reads TGCGCCAGCAGTCCCTCTCACAATGAGCAGTTCTTC.

The CDR3 sequence: CASSPGPATNEKLFF. CDR3 DNA sequence: TGTGCCAGCAGTCCTGGGCCGGCAACTAATGAAAAACTGTTTTTT. The chain is built from TRBV6-1 and TRBJ1-4; D is uncertain. Trimming shortened V by 5 bases and J by 0 bases, and 10 bases separated the two germline ends. This CDR3 comprises 15 residues. The germline V gene has CDR1 MNHNS and CDR2 SASEGT.

The chain uses TRBV5-6 and TRBJ2-4; no clear D. Germline CDR1 reads SGHDT; CDR2 reads YYEEEE. CDR3 length: 12 residues. With 0 bases removed from V and 8 bases from J, the gap between germline ends came to 6 bases. The CDR3 reads CASSLVEDIQYF. CDR3 DNA sequence: TGTGCCAGCAGCTTGGTAGAAGACATTCAGTACTTC.

The rearrangement uses TRBV25-1 and TRBJ2-1, with D maybe TRBD1 (6 bases). The CDR3 consists of 14 residues. The V end lost 3 bases, the J end lost 4 bases, and 10 bases lay between the germline ends. From germline, CDR1 is MGHDK and CDR2 SYGVNS. For the CDR3, the DNA is TGTGCCAGCAGTGATTACAGGGATTACAATGAGCAGTTCTTC. Its translation is CASSDYRDYNEQFF.

The J gene is TRBJ1-6, the V gene TRBV18, with 12 bases lining up with TRBD1. The CDR3 is 18 residues long. Germline V lookup: CDR1 KGHSH, CDR2 LQKENI. V shed 3 bases, J shed 3 bases, and the junction held 6 bases outside the gene matches. CDR3 nucleotide sequence: TGTGCCAGCTCACCGGGACAGGGGGCGAATATCTATAATTCACCCCTCCACTTT. Amino acids: CASSPGQGANIYNSPLHF.

This clone was seen only a few times. The genes are TRBV30 and TRBJ2-7; D perhaps matches TRBD1 (6 bases). This CDR3 has 15 amino acids. The V end was cut by 0 bases, the J end by 1 base, with 13 bases between. The germline V gene has CDR1 GTSNPN and CDR2 SVGIG (reference sequence). CDR3 protein: CAWSVRGGRSYEQYF. The CDR3 DNA reads TGTGCCTGGAGTGTAAGAGGGGGAAGGTCCTACGAGCAGTACTTC.

With respect to this clone: Germline is not matched at one junction end, which may reflect a read error. The chain carries TRBV27 and TRBJ2-7, with a weak D call TRBD2 (6 bases). Germline CDR1 is MNHEY and CDR2 is SMNVEV (reference sequence). The CDR3 runs 17 residues. The CDR3 here is CASSGYERASSSYQQYF. For the CDR3, the DNA is TGTGCCAGCAGTGGGTATGAGCGGGCATCGTCCTCCTACCAGCAGTACTTC.

The chain links TRBV19 to TRBJ1-1; D is perhaps TRBD1 (5 bases). V was pared by 5 bases and J by 0 bases, with 13 bases between. This CDR3 has 15 residues. From germline, CDR1 is LNHDA and CDR2 SQIVND (reference sequence). The CDR3 DNA follows: TGTGCCAGTAGTGTCCCGGGGGGACTGAACACTGAAGCTTTCTTT. Translation gives CASSVPGGLNTEAFF.

The chain recombines TRBV6-1 with TRBJ1-3; D ambiguous. The germline V and J ends were trimmed by 2 bases and 1 base, with 18 bases remaining between them. Germline V CDR1 and CDR2: MNHNS, SASEGT. This CDR3 has 18 amino acids. The CDR3 here is CASSEMRVVAGSGNTIYF. Here the CDR3 DNA reads TGTGCCAGCAGTGAAATGAGGGTCGTCGCGGGTTCTGGAAACACCATATATTTT.

The genes are TRBV4-1 and TRBJ1-4, with TRBD1 identical over 8 bases. The CDR3 runs 19 residues. V lost 0 bases to trimming and J lost 0 bases; unmatched junction nucleotides: 9. Germline values: CDR1 MGHRA, CDR2 YSYEKL. The CDR3 spells CASSQETGGVSATNEKLFF. The CDR3 DNA reads as TGCGCCAGCAGCCAAGAAACAGGGGGGGTTTCTGCAACTAATGAAAAACTGTTTTTT.

CDR3 nucleotide sequence: TGTGCCAGCTCATCAGGCTCCGCTTTCTTT. Amino acid sequence: CASSSGSAFF. The chain combines TRBV18 with TRBJ1-1; D gene ambiguous. Deletions cut 5 bases from V and 11 bases from J, with 9 bases between. The CDR3 runs 10 residues. The germline V gene encodes CDR1 KGHSH and CDR2 LQKENI.